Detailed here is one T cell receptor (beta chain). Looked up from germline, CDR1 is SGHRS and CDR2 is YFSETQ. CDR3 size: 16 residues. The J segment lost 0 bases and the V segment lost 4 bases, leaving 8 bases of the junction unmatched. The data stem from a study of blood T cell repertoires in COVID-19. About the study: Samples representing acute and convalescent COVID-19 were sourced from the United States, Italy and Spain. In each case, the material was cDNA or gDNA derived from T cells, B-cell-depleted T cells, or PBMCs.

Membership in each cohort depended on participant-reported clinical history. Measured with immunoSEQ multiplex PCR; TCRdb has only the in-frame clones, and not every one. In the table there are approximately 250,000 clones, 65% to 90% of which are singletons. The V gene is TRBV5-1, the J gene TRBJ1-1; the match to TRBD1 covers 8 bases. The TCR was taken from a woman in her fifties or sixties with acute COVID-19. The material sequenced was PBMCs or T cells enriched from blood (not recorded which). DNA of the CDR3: TGCGCCAGCAGCGGGGCCCGGGACAGGATGAACACTGAAGCTTTCTTT. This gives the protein CASSGARDRMNTEAFF.